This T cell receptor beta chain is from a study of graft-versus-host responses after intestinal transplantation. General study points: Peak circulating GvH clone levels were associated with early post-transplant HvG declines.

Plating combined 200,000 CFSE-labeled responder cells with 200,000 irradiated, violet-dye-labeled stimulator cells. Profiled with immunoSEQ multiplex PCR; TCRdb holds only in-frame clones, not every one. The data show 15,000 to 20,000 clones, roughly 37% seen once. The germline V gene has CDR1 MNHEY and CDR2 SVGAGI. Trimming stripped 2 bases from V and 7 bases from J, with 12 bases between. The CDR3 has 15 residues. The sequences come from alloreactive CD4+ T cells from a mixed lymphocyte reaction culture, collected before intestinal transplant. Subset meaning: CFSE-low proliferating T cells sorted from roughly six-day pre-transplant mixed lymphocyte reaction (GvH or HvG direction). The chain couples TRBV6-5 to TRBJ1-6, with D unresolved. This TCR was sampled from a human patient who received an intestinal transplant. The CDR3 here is CASSYEGTSNSPLHF. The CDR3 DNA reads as TGTGCCAGCAGTTACGAGGGAACTTCAAATTCACCCCTCCACTTT.